The TCR beta chain described here comes from a study of blood T cell repertoires in COVID-19. Study as a whole: Sources were T cells, B-cell-depleted T cells, or PBMCs; the material itself was cDNA or gDNA.

Libraries were prepared by immunoSEQ multiplex PCR; TCRdb keeps only in-frame clonotypes and omits some of them. This sample has about 180,000 clones, with approximately 80% found just once. This CDR3 has 15 residues. V lost 5 bases to trimming and J lost 4 bases; unmatched junction nucleotides: 7. Germline V lookup: CDR1 SEHNR, CDR2 FQNEAQ (reference sequence). The J gene is TRBJ2-3, the V gene TRBV7-9; 9 bases agree with TRBD1. Sequenced material: peripheral blood. The receptor's source is a human donor in a cohort sampled during active COVID-19. CDR3 sequence reads: CASSIRDRVSDTQYF. The CDR3 DNA reads TGTGCCAGCAGCATCCGGGACAGGGTGTCAGATACGCAGTATTTT.